The rows below give T cell receptor beta chains drawn from one sample of a study of blood T cell repertoires in COVID-19. The protocol was immunoSEQ multiplex PCR, while the TCRdb copy is restricted to in-frame clones and leaves out a portion. This sample yields roughly 30,000 clones, of which less than 80% are seen a single time; roughly 21% belongs to the top ten. Specimen: peripheral blood. The receptors stem from a boy younger than 10 with active or convalescent COVID-19. Each CDR3 is given with its conserved first and last residue. Each record gives: V gene, D gene, J gene, clone size, CDR3 protein, CDR3 DNA. The D gene is left open where the match is weak. The listing skips clone size in some rows; elsewhere it reads once, few, many or a size class.

v_gene: TRBV3-1/TRBV3-2; d_gene: TRBD1; j_gene: TRBJ1-1; abundance: -; CDR3aa: CATTRQGRHTEAFF; CDR3nt: TGTGCCACCACCCGACAGGGGCGACACACTGAAGCTTTCTTT
v_gene: TRBV2; d_gene: -; j_gene: TRBJ1-1; abundance: -; CDR3aa: CASSEWGRDTEAFF; CDR3nt: TGTGCCAGCAGTGAATGGGGCAGGGACACTGAAGCTTTCTTT
v_gene: TRBV15; d_gene: -; j_gene: TRBJ2-1; abundance: -; CDR3aa: CATSRLTWDNEQFF; CDR3nt: TGTGCCACCAGCAGACTGACATGGGACAATGAGCAGTTCTTC
v_gene: TRBV27; d_gene: -; j_gene: TRBJ1-6; abundance: once; CDR3aa: CASSLWGVPPLHF; CDR3nt: TGTGCCAGCAGTTTATGGGGGGTTCCACCCCTCCACTTT
v_gene: TRBV2; d_gene: -; j_gene: TRBJ2-5; abundance: -; CDR3aa: CASSDWRGGGTQYF; CDR3nt: TGTGCCAGCAGTGATTGGAGGGGTGGAGGGACCCAGTACTTC
v_gene: TRBV19; d_gene: TRBD1; j_gene: TRBJ1-6; abundance: -; CDR3aa: CASSIGRQGNNSPLHF; CDR3nt: TGTGCCAGTAGTATAGGACGACAGGGAAATAATTCACCCCTCCACTTT
v_gene: TRBV7-9; d_gene: TRBD1; j_gene: TRBJ2-1; abundance: -; CDR3aa: CASSRGGTGYNEQFF; CDR3nt: TGTGCCAGCAGCCGAGGGGGCACGGGTTACAATGAGCAGTTCTTC
v_gene: TRBV28; d_gene: -; j_gene: TRBJ2-6; abundance: -; CDR3aa: CASSSVTGLGANVLTF; CDR3nt: TGTGCCAGCAGTTCCGTTACAGGGCTCGGGGCCAACGTCCTGACTTTC
v_gene: TRBV30; d_gene: -; j_gene: TRBJ1-6; abundance: many; CDR3aa: CAWKVSSYNSPLHF; CDR3nt: TGTGCCTGGAAAGTCAGCTCCTATAATTCACCCCTCCACTTT
v_gene: TRBV30; d_gene: TRBD1; j_gene: TRBJ2-1; abundance: -; CDR3aa: CAWSVQGAHYNEQFF; CDR3nt: TGTGCCTGGAGTGTACAGGGGGCGCACTACAATGAGCAGTTCTTC
v_gene: TRBV24-1; d_gene: -; j_gene: TRBJ2-5; abundance: -; CDR3aa: CATSGTRENQETQYF; CDR3nt: TGTGCCACCAGTGGCACTCGGGAGAACCAAGAGACCCAGTACTTC
v_gene: TRBV6-5; d_gene: TRBD1; j_gene: TRBJ2-1; abundance: -; CDR3aa: CASRRDRGNYNEQFF; CDR3nt: TGTGCCAGCAGGAGGGACAGGGGGAACTACAATGAGCAGTTCTTC
v_gene: TRBV27; d_gene: -; j_gene: TRBJ1-2; abundance: -; CDR3aa: CASSRTGGYGYTF; CDR3nt: TGTGCCAGCAGTCGAACCGGGGGATATGGCTACACCTTC